Following are 25 T cell receptor beta chains from one sample sequenced in a study of blood T cell repertoires in COVID-19. Clones were read by immunoSEQ multiplex PCR, and TCRdb kept only the in-frame ones, dropping some. The table includes 210,000 or so clones, around 86% detected once. The specimen was peripheral blood. Every receptor here comes from a human donor in a cohort sampled during active COVID-19.

This sequence joins TRBV18 and TRBJ2-7, with 9 positions matching TRBD1. V was pared by 0 bases and J by 4 bases, with 4 bases of the junction left unmatched. CDR3 length: 15 amino acids. Per germline, CDR1 KGHSH and CDR2 LQKENI. CDR3 loop: CASSPPGTGSYEQYF. CDR3 nucleotides: TGTGCCAGCTCACCACCCGGGACAGGGTCATACGAGCAGTACTTC.

The chain couples TRBV20-1 to TRBJ1-2; D is undetermined. Germline V gene sequence: CDR1 DFQATT, CDR2 SNEGSKA (reference sequence). The CDR3 runs 14 residues. Trimming took 3 bases from V and 2 from J, leaving 13 bases between them. As DNA, the CDR3 is TGCAGTGCTAGTCCTCAGGTCTCCAACTATGGCTACACCTTC. Its translation: CSASPQVSNYGYTF.

The V and J genes are TRBV9 and TRBJ2-5, with 15 nucleotides matching TRBD2. CDR1 and CDR2 (germline): SGDLS, YYNGEE. V lost 3 bases and J lost 4; bases outside the gene matches: 4. This CDR3 comprises 16 residues. The CDR3 DNA reads as TGTGCCAGCAGCGCCTCGGGACTAGCGGGGGGAGAGACCCAGTACTTC. It specifies CASSASGLAGGETQYF.

V usage is TRBV27 and J usage is TRBJ2-1; TRBD1 agrees at 10 bases. The V gene's germline CDR1 is MNHEY and CDR2 SMNVEV (reference sequence). Germline trimming cut 4 bases from V and 7 bases from J; bases unmatched to any gene: 7. The CDR3 is 15 residues long. CDR3 sequence reads: CASSSDRGGRNEQFF. DNA for the CDR3: TGTGCCAGCAGTTCGGACAGGGGGGGAAGAAATGAGCAGTTCTTC.

The table lists this clone with a count of one. The gene calls are TRBV18 and TRBJ2-7; D is undetermined. The CDR3 is 13 residues long. V lost 2 bases to trimming and J lost 2 bases, with 7 bases between them. Germline CDR1 and CDR2: KGHSH and LQKENI. CDR3 amino acids: CASSPGLAYEQYF. The CDR3 bases are TGTGCCAGCTCACCAGGCCTTGCCTACGAGCAGTACTTC.

On this clone itself: Additional DNA sequences in this sample encode the identical CDR3. The gene calls are TRBV28 and TRBJ1-5, with D tentatively TRBD1 (5 bases). V gave up 6 bases and J gave up 6 bases, with 15 bases separating them. CDR3 length: 14 residues. The germline V gene has CDR1 MDHEN and CDR2 SYDVKM. CDR3 protein: CASRAGAGGQPQHF. The CDR3 nucleotides are TGTGCCAGCAGGGCTGGGGCGGGGGGTCAGCCCCAGCATTTT.

In nucleotides, the CDR3 is TGCGCCAGCAGCCAAGGACATAAATCGAACACCGGGGAGCTGTTTTTT. Translated, it gives CASSQGHKSNTGELFF. The chain combines TRBV5-1 with TRBJ2-2; a weak D match, TRBD1 (5 bases). V lost 4 bases and J lost 0, with 13 bases in between. The germline CDR1 and CDR2 sequences are SGHRS and YFSETQ. This CDR3 contains 16 residues.

The table lists this clone with a few counts. The rearrangement links TRBV27 to TRBJ2-7, with D possibly TRBD1 on 7 matching bases. Trimming removed 5 bases from V and 4 bases from J, with 18 bases in between. The CDR3 has 15 amino acids. Germline CDR1 and CDR2: MNHEY and SMNVEV (reference sequence). The CDR3 reads CASSTRGVLGYEQYF. CDR3 bases: TGTGCCAGCAGTACCAGGGGGGTACTGGGGTACGAGCAGTACTTC.

The chain has TRBV7-9 and TRBJ1-1, with D possibly matching TRBD1 (6 bases). Germline CDR1 SEHNR, CDR2 FQNEAQ (reference sequence). Deletions cut 1 base from V and 12 bases from J, with 15 bases between. The CDR3 runs to 13 residues. CDR3 in DNA: TGTGCCAGCAGCTTAGAGAGGGGGAGCGGACCTTTCTTT. Its translation: CASSLERGSGPFF.

The chain is built from TRBV2 and TRBJ2-7, with 9 bases fitting TRBD1. The germline V gene encodes CDR1 SNHLY and CDR2 FYNNEI. The junction had 6 bases not matched to a gene; V was cut back by 7 bases and J by 2 bases. This CDR3 is built from 14 residues. This CDR3 is CASTPGQGTYEQYF. CDR3 nucleotide sequence: TGTGCCAGCACTCCGGGACAGGGAACCTACGAGCAGTACTTC.

This clone has just a few counts. The genes are TRBV7-2 and TRBJ1-2, with no clear D. CDR1 and CDR2 (germline): SGHTA, FQGNSA. CDR3 length: 13 amino acids. Trimming took 5 bases from V and 1 from J, leaving 8 bases between them. DNA of the CDR3: TGTGCCAGCAGCCCTCGTAATAACTATGGCTACACCTTC. This codes for CASSPRNNYGYTF.

The chain is built from TRBV19 and TRBJ2-7, with D tentatively TRBD2 (5 bases). This CDR3 contains 16 residues. V was clipped by 1 base and J by 0 bases, with 13 bases between them. From germline, CDR1 is LNHDA and CDR2 SQIVND (reference sequence). Here the CDR3 reads CASSIVPTGSSYEQYF. CDR3 nucleotides: TGTGCCAGTAGTATAGTTCCAACTGGGAGCTCCTACGAGCAGTACTTC.

The CDR3 here is CATSAGQGYGYTF. CDR3 in DNA: TGTGCCACCAGTGCGGGACAGGGCTATGGCTACACCTTC. The J gene is TRBJ1-2, the V gene TRBV24-1, with TRBD1 matching 9 bases. Trimming cost V 5 bases and J 4 bases; bases outside gene matches: 1. This CDR3 is 13 amino acids long. Germline V gives CDR1 KGHDR, CDR2 SFDVKD.

This clone has a single count. The chain uses TRBV28 and TRBJ2-7; 7 bases align to TRBD1. Germline values: CDR1 MDHEN, CDR2 SYDVKM. This CDR3 is built from 16 residues. V shed 7 bases, J shed 5 bases, and the junction held 17 bases outside the gene matches. The CDR3 nucleotides are TGTGCCAGCACCTCGGGACAGATTAGGTGGAAAAACGAGCAGTACTTC. Protein product: CASTSGQIRWKNEQYF. Complete variable domain (other parts from reference TRBV28 and TRBJ2-7): DVKVTQSSRYLVKRTGEKVFLECVQDMDHENMFWYRQDPGLGLRLIYFSYDVKMKEKGDIPEGYSVSREKKERFSLILESASTNQTSMYLCASTSGQIRWKNEQYFGPGTRLTVT.

The chain links TRBV27 to TRBJ2-1, with TRBD2 identical over 10 bases. Germline V gene data show CDR1 as MNHEY and CDR2 as SMNVEV (reference sequence). After removal of 4 bases from V and 5 bases from J, the junction contained 11 bases not matched to a gene. The CDR3 has 17 amino acids. The CDR3 region is CASSYGPRTSGNNEQFF. DNA of the CDR3: TGTGCCAGCAGTTACGGCCCCAGGACTAGCGGCAACAATGAGCAGTTCTTC.

The rearrangement uses TRBV5-5 and TRBJ2-5; 13 nucleotides line up with TRBD2. V gave up 4 bases and J gave up 5 bases; unmatched junction bases: 11. CDR3 length: 17 amino acids. CDR1 and CDR2 (germline): SGHKS, YYEKEE (reference sequence). The CDR3 reads CASSPGLAGLIGETQYF. CDR3 DNA sequence: TGTGCCAGCAGCCCGGGACTAGCGGGACTCATAGGGGAGACCCAGTACTTC.

The CDR3 is CASSLRVNTEAFF. The CDR3, as DNA: TGTGCCAGCAGTTTACGAGTTAACACTGAAGCTTTCTTT. V usage is TRBV12-3 or TRBV12-4 and J usage is TRBJ1-1; D unclear. V was trimmed by 2 bases and J by 2 bases, leaving 6 bases between them. The CDR3 contains 13 residues.

The J gene is TRBJ2-5, the V gene TRBV4-1; 9 nucleotides match TRBD1. The germline V gene has CDR1 MGHRA and CDR2 YSYEKL. CDR3 size: 15 residues. The junction had 2 bases not matched to a gene; V was cut back by 1 base and J by 2 bases. The CDR3 spells CASSQGDRGQETQYF. The DNA of the CDR3 is TGCGCCAGCAGCCAAGGCGACAGGGGGCAAGAGACCCAGTACTTC.

CDR3 region: CASSPDTYEQYF. The CDR3 DNA is TGCGCCAGCAGCCCGGACACCTACGAGCAGTACTTC. V gene TRBV5-1 combines with J gene TRBJ2-7; D is possibly TRBD1 (5 bases). The germline V and J ends were trimmed by 4 bases and 2 bases, with 7 bases remaining between them. The CDR3 sequence is 12 residues long. Germline CDR1 is SGHRS and CDR2 is YFSETQ.

This chain links TRBV6-5 with TRBJ2-5, with 7 bases matching TRBD2. There are 14 residues in the CDR3. The V segment lost 6 bases and the J segment 5 bases; nucleotides outside the gene matches: 9. Germline CDR1 MNHEY, CDR2 SVGAGI. The CDR3 is CASSPARGGETQYF. DNA of the CDR3: TGTGCCAGCAGCCCCGCTAGGGGAGGGGAGACCCAGTACTTC.

This clone was seen once. The gene calls are TRBV3-1 (or the pseudogene TRBV3-2) and TRBJ2-7, with a weak D call TRBD1 (5 bases). The germline CDR1 and CDR2 sequences are LGHDT and YNNKEL (reference sequence). The V and J ends lost 1 base and 2 bases respectively, with 12 bases between them. This CDR3 region has 15 residues. CDR3 bases: TGTGCCAGCAGCCAAGCCCGCCGGACACCCTACGAGCAGTACTTC. Translation: CASSQARRTPYEQYF.

The rearrangement uses TRBV11-2 and TRBJ2-1; D gene uncertain. The CDR3 runs 14 residues. CDR1 SGHAT and CDR2 FQNNGV come from the germline V gene. V was clipped by 2 bases and J by 5 bases, with 10 bases between them. CDR3 sequence (DNA): TGTGCCAGCAGCTTAACCCCAGTTAACAATGAGCAGTTCTTC. It specifies CASSLTPVNNEQFF.

This clone occurred once. This sequence joins TRBV27 and TRBJ1-4; a possible D gene is TRBD1 (6 bases). Germline V gives CDR1 MNHEY, CDR2 SMNVEV (reference sequence). There are 14 residues in the CDR3. V was pared by 6 bases and J by 5 bases, with 13 bases between. Here the CDR3 reads CASRPTGRNEKLFF. The CDR3 DNA sequence: TGTGCCAGCAGACCGACAGGCCGCAATGAAAAACTGTTTTTT.

The chain recombines TRBV28 with TRBJ2-7; TRBD2 matches at 10 bases. V lost 7 bases to trimming and J lost 5 bases; unmatched junction nucleotides: 8. The CDR3 is made up of 14 amino acids. CDR1 and CDR2 (germline): MDHEN, SYDVKM. CDR3 amino acids: CASNLAGGGNEQYF. The CDR3 coding sequence is TGTGCCAGCAACTTAGCGGGAGGCGGGAACGAGCAGTACTTC.

This clone showed up just a few times. At the DNA level, this CDR3 is encoded by other sequences in the same sample as well. The V call is TRBV18, the J call TRBJ1-2; the D gene is possibly TRBD1 (6 bases). V dropped 1 base and J dropped 3 bases, with 6 bases sitting between them. The germline gives CDR1 KGHSH, CDR2 LQKENI. This CDR3 comprises 13 residues. CDR3 DNA: TGTGCCAGCTCACCACGGACAGACTATGGCTACACCTTC. Its protein product is CASSPRTDYGYTF.